The rows below give T cell receptor beta chains drawn from one sample of a study of T cell responses to AZD1222 COVID-19 vaccine. The protocol was immunoSEQ multiplex PCR, while the TCRdb copy is restricted to in-frame clones and leaves out a portion. The sample includes over 100,000 clones, 70% to 90% seen only once; the top ten take 9.5% to 15%. Source: peripheral blood, taken on day 0 of MenACWY control vaccination. The origin of the receptors is an adult in good health. CDR3s include the opening cysteine and the closing phenylalanine or tryptophan. A D gene is named only where the DNA matches it firmly. Where a row states a size, it is once, few, many or the class of an expanded clone; other rows omit it.

>.|TRBJ1-6|few|15|TRBV19
TGTGCCAGTGGGGACGGGAGGGCCTATAATTCACCCCTCCACTTT
CASGDGRAYNSPLHF
>TRBD1|TRBJ1-5|.|17|TRBV25-1
TGTGCCAGCAGTGAACCCGGGACAGGGCCCGCCAATCAGCCCCAGCATTTT
CASSEPGTGPANQPQHF
>.|TRBJ2-7|.|15|TRBV30
TGTGCCTGGAGTGTATCCTGGCAGGAAGTACACGAGCAGTACTTC
CAWSVSWQEVHEQYF
>.|TRBJ2-1|.|12|TRBV12-3/TRBV12-4
TGTGCCACCTCCCCCCAAACGAATGAGCAGTTCTTC
CATSPQTNEQFF
>.|TRBJ2-5|.|14|TRBV30
TGTGCCTGGAGTGTTTCCCCAGGAGGGGAGACCCAGTACTTC
CAWSVSPGGETQYF
>TRBD1|TRBJ2-3|once|14|TRBV5-6
TGTGCCAGCAGCCCAGGGGGCATAACAGATACGCAGTATTTT
CASSPGGITDTQYF
>TRBD1|TRBJ1-2|.|15|TRBV5-1
TGCGCCAGCAGCTCCAACGACAGGGACGGGTATGGCTACACCTTC
CASSSNDRDGYGYTF
>TRBD1|TRBJ1-2|.|15|TRBV2
TGTGCCAGCAGTGACCCGGACAGGCTAGTGACGGGCTACACCTTC
CASSDPDRLVTGYTF
>.|TRBJ1-4|.|14|TRBV4-3
TGCGCCAGCAGCCAAGATCCGGGGCCTGAAAAACTGTTTTTT
CASSQDPGPEKLFF
>TRBD1|TRBJ1-5|.|16|TRBV20-1
TGCAGTGCTAGTGGGGACAGGGTTTTAGGCAATCAGCCCCAGCATTTT
CSASGDRVLGNQPQHF
>.|TRBJ1-3|.|15|TRBV6-5
TGTGCCAGCAGTTACTCTAGGGCCTCTGGAAACACCATATATTTT
CASSYSRASGNTIYF
>.|TRBJ1-2|.|13|TRBV7-2
TGTGCCAGCAGCTTAGTGCGGGGGAATGGCTACACCTTC
CASSLVRGNGYTF
>.|TRBJ2-5|.|13|TRBV7-2
TGTGCCAGCAGCTTAGAGTGGGGTGAGACCCAGTACTTC
CASSLEWGETQYF
>.|TRBJ1-1|.|15|TRBV19
TGTGCCAGTAGTGCAGTACCGGGCCCGGCCACTGAAGCTTTCTTT
CASSAVPGPATEAFF
>TRBD1|TRBJ1-1|.|13|TRBV7-9
TGTGCCAGCAGCCGGGACAGTCACACTGAAGCTTTCTTT
CASSRDSHTEAFF
>TRBD1|TRBJ1-1|.|14|TRBV5-1
TGCGCCAGCAGCTTGGGACAGGGAGGCACTGAAGCTTTCTTT
CASSLGQGGTEAFF
>TRBD1|TRBJ1-6|.|12|TRBV3-1/TRBV3-2
TGTGCCAGCAGCCAAGGGGACAGGGCCCTCCACTTT
CASSQGDRALHF
>.|TRBJ1-3|once|11|TRBV7-6
TGTGCCAGCAGCTTAGGAAACACCATATATTTT
CASSLGNTIYF
>.|TRBJ2-7|.|14|TRBV2
TGTGCCAGCAGTGGGACTGTAGGTACCTACGAGCAGTACTTC
CASSGTVGTYEQYF
>.|TRBJ1-2|.|15|TRBV7-2
TGTGCCAGCAGCAATCTGGGCGGCCCTAACTATGGCTACACCTTC
CASSNLGGPNYGYTF
>.|TRBJ1-1|.|11|TRBV30
TGTGCCGGACAAGGGAACACTGAAGCTTTCTTT
CAGQGNTEAFF
>.|TRBJ2-6|.|17|TRBV7-2
TGTGCCAGCAGCTTAAGGCCCCCAGGGCCTGGGGCCAACGTCCTGACTTTC
CASSLRPPGPGANVLTF
>TRBD1|TRBJ1-2|.|14|TRBV7-2
TGTGCCAGCAACCCGACAGGGGTCGGGTATGGCTACACCTTC
CASNPTGVGYGYTF
>.|TRBJ1-2|.|10|TRBV20-1
TGCAGTGCTAGGGACTATGGCTACACCTTC
CSARDYGYTF
>TRBD2|TRBJ2-3|.|15|TRBV6-1
TGTGCCAGCAGTGAAGACAGCGGGGGCACAGATACGCAGTATTTT
CASSEDSGGTDTQYF
>.|TRBJ2-7|.|12|TRBV9
TGTGCCAGCAGCGTAGGGTTCGACGAGCAGTACTTC
CASSVGFDEQYF
>.|TRBJ2-4|.|12|TRBV5-5
TGTGCCAGCAGCTTGGGTGCCAACATTCAGTACTTC
CASSLGANIQYF
>.|TRBJ1-3|.|14|TRBV27
TGTGCCAGCAGTTTTCAAGGGGAAGGAAACACCATATATTTT
CASSFQGEGNTIYF
>.|TRBJ1-6|.|10|TRBV7-3
TGTGCCAGCAGTGCTAGGTCCCTCCACTTT
CASSARSLHF
>.|TRBJ1-2|.|15|TRBV15
TGTGCCACCAGCAGAGGAGCACAAAACTCTTATGGCTACACCTTC
CATSRGAQNSYGYTF
>TRBD1|TRBJ1-1|.|13|TRBV2
TGTGCCAGCCTTCTGGGGAGGACAGGGGAAGCTTTCTTT
CASLLGRTGEAFF
>TRBD1|TRBJ1-1|.|15|TRBV12-5
TGTGCTAGTGGTTTGGGAAGGGGGCTAGGGACTGAAGCTTTCTTT
CASGLGRGLGTEAFF
>.|TRBJ1-5|.|15|TRBV6-5
TGTGCCAGCAGGACCTTTACAGTCTCCAATCAGCCCCAGCATTTT
CASRTFTVSNQPQHF
>.|TRBJ1-5|.|15|TRBV4-2
TGTGCCAGCAGACAGGATCCCGTTAGCAATCAGCCCCAGCATTTT
CASRQDPVSNQPQHF
>TRBD2|TRBJ2-1|.|17|TRBV4-3
TGCGCCAGCAGCCAAGAGGGTACTAGCGGGGTCGACAATGAGCAGTTCTTC
CASSQEGTSGVDNEQFF
>TRBD1|TRBJ2-5|.|14|TRBV4-1
TGCGCCAGCAGCTGGACAGGGTTCCAAGAGACCCAGTACTTC
CASSWTGFQETQYF
>.|TRBJ1-1|.|15|TRBV19
TGTGCCAGTAGTCCAAACCCAGGAACGAACACTGAAGCTTTCTTT
CASSPNPGTNTEAFF
>.|TRBJ1-5|.|13|TRBV29-1
TGCAGCGTTGAATGGGGCAGCAATCAGCCCCAGCATTTT
CSVEWGSNQPQHF
>TRBD1|TRBJ2-4|.|16|TRBV5-1
TGCGCCAGCAGCTCCGGGACAGGGGTGGCCAAAAACATTCAGTACTTC
CASSSGTGVAKNIQYF
>.|TRBJ2-5|few|13|TRBV4-1
TGCGCCAGCAGCCAAGGACACCTAGAGACCCAGTACTTC
CASSQGHLETQYF